The TCR beta chain under discussion was sequenced for a study of Graves' ophthalmopathy and Graves' hyperthyroidism. The wider study: Researchers obtained peripheral blood at initial diagnosis, before any treatment had begun. Study-wide results and caveats: The model's prediction of ophthalmopathy progression had 70.59% sensitivity and 72% to 80% specificity.

Orbital computed tomography, thyroid ultrasound, TRAb, serum thyroxine and clinical symptoms formed the basis of diagnosis. Many counts were recorded for this clonotype. Its antigen is not identified. RNA transcripts were the source from which TCR beta CDR3 regions were amplified. An initial RT-PCR round employing HTBI primers preceded a second-round multiplex PCR. Using its own MiXCR run on the multiplex PCR reads, TCRdb lists one record per CDR3 protein. Among hundreds of thousands of distinct CDR3 sequences listed, 20% to 25% were seen once. The receptor was derived from a woman between 18 and 29 years old with stable Graves' hyperthyroidism. Some clones in this sample may be carry-over from other donors' samples. Sequencing was carried out using peripheral blood.

The CDR3 nucleotides are TGTGCCACCAGTGGAGCCGGGGCCCTCCAAGAGACCCAGTACTTC. The encoded protein is CATSGAGALQETQYF. The J gene is TRBJ2-5, the V gene TRBV24-1; D is possibly TRBD1 or TRBD2 (5 bases each). This CDR3 comprises 15 residues. Germline V gives CDR1 KGHDR, CDR2 SFDVKD. Between the trimmed V and J ends, which lost 5 bases and 1 base, there was a span of 13 bases.